The 2 T cell receptor beta chains reported below all come from one sample, sequenced in a study of tumor-infiltrating lymphocytes in primary liver carcinoma. Co-extracted RNA and DNA came from around 18-30 mg of unsorted bulk tissue. cDNA specific to TCR beta was made from 500 ng of total RNA, with a constant-region primer employed for priming. ARM-PCR was slightly modified, and three nested multiplex PCR rounds with it gave rise to the TCR beta libraries. Investigators reported that the first two PCR rounds, at approximately 11 cycles each, used TRBV1-TRBV30 forward primers with a C-beta reverse primer. TCRdb re-called the multiplex PCR reads with MiXCR, one entry per CDR3 protein. The data hold approximately 110,000 distinct CDR3 sequences, with 55% to 65% observed a single time. Sequencing input: liver tumor tissue from sampling region 1. Subset described: tumor region T1, superior pole. These receptors all stem from an older woman with primary liver carcinoma and hepatitis B virus infection.

Details on this clonotype: This may be a read error, as it is one base from a much larger clone. The rearrangement uses TRBV6-5 and TRBJ2-6; D possibly corresponds to TRBD1 (5 bases). CDR1 is MNHEY, CDR2 SVGAGI, per germline. CDR3 length: 17 amino acids. V gave up 6 bases and J gave up 1 base, with 16 bases separating them. The CDR3 sequence is CASSTEWTRSGANVLTF. CDR3 nucleotides: TGTGCCAGCAGCACTGAATGGACAAGGTCTGGGGCCAACGTCCTGACTTTC.

This clonotype was counted a single time. V usage is TRBV2 and J usage is TRBJ2-5; a possible D gene is TRBD1 (5 bases). The length of the CDR3 is 13 residues. V gave up 5 bases and J gave up 1 base, with 8 bases separating them. Germline values: CDR1 SNHLY, CDR2 FYNNEI. Here the CDR3 DNA reads TGTGCCAGCAGTAAACAGGTCCAAGAGACCCAGTACTTC. Translating gives CASSKQVQETQYF.